The present T cell receptor (beta chain) was sequenced within a study of early T cells in non-severe SARS-CoV-2 infection. MiXCR was run by TCRdb on the 5' RACE reads, yielding one entry per CDR3 protein. The data contain more than 50,000 distinct CDR3 sequences, about 13% of them singletons. The ends were cut back, 0 bases at V and 4 bases at J, with 7 bases in the middle. This CDR3 comprises 13 residues. Germline loops: CDR1 MNHNS, CDR2 SASEGT. The TCR comes from an adult who was a healthcare worker with PCR-confirmed SARS-CoV-2 infection or an uninfected control (not recorded which). Material: whole blood, obtained at baseline. The J gene is TRBJ2-7, the V gene TRBV6-1; D may be TRBD2 (5 bases). As DNA, the CDR3 is TGTGCCAGCAGTGAAGCAGCGGAATACGAGCAGTACTTC. Protein product: CASSEAAEYEQYF.